This entry concerns a single T cell receptor (beta chain). The antigen is not known. The sample originates from a study of CD8 T cells in ankylosing spondylitis. Overall study findings and caveats: It appeared that ankylosing spondylitis blood was characterized by a TCR beta motif of roughly 8 highly homologous variants. Disease-linked clones reportedly concentrated significantly in matched ankylosing spondylitis synovial fluid.

V was clipped by 6 bases and J by 0 bases, with 5 bases between them. The CDR3 spans 12 residues. CDR1 is LNHDA and CDR2 is SQIVND in the germline V gene (reference sequence). Quantitative barcoded 5'-RACE was used to prepare TCR beta libraries. Using its own MiXCR run on the 5' RACE reads, TCRdb lists one record per CDR3 protein. This sample has about 220,000 distinct CDR3 sequences; roughly 18% occur once, and the top ten carry approximately 46%. The J gene is TRBJ1-1, the V gene TRBV19; D is unresolved. The sequenced sample was blood, either unsorted or a sorted T cell fraction (not recorded which). The clonotype was recovered from a male donor with ankylosing spondylitis. The CDR3 DNA reads as TGTGCCAGTAGCACAGTGAACACTGAAGCTTTCTTT. Protein product: CASSTVNTEAFF.